The 18 T cell receptor beta chains presented below share a single source sample, sequenced in a study of blood T cell repertoires in COVID-19. Some clones are missing from TCRdb's copy, which holds only in-frame ones; the method was immunoSEQ multiplex PCR. The table shows approximately 25,000 clones, with 75% to 85% occurring only once. The specimen sequenced was peripheral blood. These receptors were obtained from an elderly man with active or convalescent COVID-19.

This clone was counted between two and nine times. The chain links TRBV6-4 to TRBJ2-7, with 10 bases fitting TRBD2. Germline CDR1 and CDR2: MRHNA and SNTAGT. J lost 1 base, V lost 8 bases, and 8 bases had no gene match. CDR3 size: 15 residues. DNA for the CDR3: TGTGCCAGCGGGACTAGCGACGACATATCCTACGAGCAGTACTTC. Translated: CASGTSDDISYEQYF.

The chain uses TRBV15 and TRBJ2-2; TRBD2 matches 10 bases. CDR3 size: 18 residues. Germline CDR1 and CDR2: LNHNV and YYDKDF (reference sequence). After removal of 0 bases from V and 5 bases from J, the junction contained 9 bases not matched to a gene. The CDR3 region is CATSREGLAGVYTGELFF. The CDR3 region has the DNA TGTGCCACCAGCAGAGAAGGGCTAGCGGGAGTATATACCGGGGAGCTGTTTTTT.

V is TRBV7-7 and J is TRBJ2-7, with 11 bases fitting TRBD2. Germline CDR1 reads SSHAT; CDR2 reads FNYEAQ (reference sequence). This CDR3 has 15 residues. V lost 3 bases to trimming and J lost 6 bases; unmatched junction nucleotides: 7. CDR3 bases: TGTGCCAGCAGCTTCCAACTAGCGGGAGTTCGCGAGCAGTACTTC. It specifies CASSFQLAGVREQYF.

The chain couples TRBV6-5 to TRBJ2-5, with TRBD1 matching 8 bases. The germline V gene has CDR1 MNHEY and CDR2 SVGAGI. This CDR3 has 15 amino acids. V gave up 7 bases and J gave up 0 bases; unmatched junction bases: 7. CDR3 nucleotide sequence: TGTGCCAGCACCTTGGGCAGGGGGCACCAAGAGACCCAGTACTTC. Translation: CASTLGRGHQETQYF.

The chain couples TRBV19 to TRBJ2-3; 9 nucleotides align to TRBD1. V was pared by 8 bases and J by 0 bases, with 6 bases of the junction left unmatched. This CDR3 is built from 15 residues. Germline V lookup: CDR1 LNHDA, CDR2 SQIVND (reference sequence). The DNA for the CDR3 is TGTGCCAGTGGGGACAGGGCTCCTAGCACAGATACGCAGTATTTT. It translates to CASGDRAPSTDTQYF.

The V gene is TRBV7-8, the J gene TRBJ2-5; 13 nucleotides match TRBD2. Trimming removed 5 bases from V and 4 bases from J; junction bases left unmatched: 10. In germline, CDR1 is SGHVS, CDR2 FQNEAQ. This CDR3 has 17 residues. CDR3 nucleotide sequence: TGTGCCAGCAGCCCGGGGACTAGCGGGATCAACGGAGAGACCCAGTACTTC. It specifies CASSPGTSGINGETQYF.

This chain connects TRBV7-2 to TRBJ2-7; tentatively, D is TRBD1 (5 bases). V was pared by 3 bases and J by 3 bases, with 9 bases between. CDR1 and CDR2 from the germline V gene are SGHTA and FQGNSA. The CDR3 has 13 amino acids. CDR3 nucleotide sequence: TGTGCCAGCAGCTTTAGTCAGGGCTACGAGCAGTACTTC. It translates to CASSFSQGYEQYF.

This clone was picked up a small number of times. This sequence joins TRBV28 and TRBJ2-6; D is undetermined. The V and J ends lost 6 bases and 0 bases respectively, with 6 bases between them. In germline, CDR1 is MDHEN, CDR2 SYDVKM. There are 14 residues in the CDR3. Here the CDR3 reads CASRPSSGANVLTF. The CDR3 DNA follows: TGTGCCAGCAGGCCCAGCTCTGGGGCCAACGTCCTGACTTTC.

The chain uses TRBV6-6 and TRBJ2-7; the match to TRBD1 covers 7 bases. The CDR3 consists of 14 residues. Germline V CDR1 and CDR2: MNHNY, SVGAGI (reference sequence). With V trimmed by 6 bases and J by 0 bases, 5 bases remained unmatched. CDR3 in DNA: TGTGCCAGCAGATATGGGACAGCCTCCTACGAGCAGTACTTC. Translation: CASRYGTASYEQYF.

As to this clone: A read error may account for a junction end that differs from germline. The chain is built from TRBV4-2 and TRBJ2-7, with 11 bases identical to TRBD1. The germline CDR1 and CDR2 sequences are LGHNA and YNFKEQ. The CDR3 runs to 16 residues. The chain's CDR3 is CASSQVKGQGVYEQYF. In DNA form, the CDR3 reads TGTGCCAGCAGTCAAGTAAAGGGACAGGGGGTCTACGAGCAGTACTTC.

This clone ranks as medium-sized. The chain links TRBV28 to TRBJ2-7; the D gene is possibly TRBD2 (6 bases). This CDR3 comprises 15 residues. The V gene lost 2 bases and the J gene lost 0 bases, with 11 bases spanning the gap. CDR1 is MDHEN, CDR2 SYDVKM, per germline. Here the CDR3 DNA reads TGTGCCAGCAGTTTAACCTCTAGCGCCTCCTACGAGCAGTACTTC. Its translation: CASSLTSSASYEQYF.

This clone was recorded a few times. The chain employs TRBV10-2 and TRBJ1-2, with 7 bases matching TRBD1. J lost 6 bases, V lost 6 bases, and 13 bases had no gene match. CDR1 is WSHSY and CDR2 is SAAADI in the germline V gene. The CDR3 has 15 residues. CDR3 nucleotides: TGCGCCAGCAGCCGGACAGGCGCCGAGGGGAATGGCTACACCTTC. Translating gives CASSRTGAEGNGYTF.

This clone was seen only a few times. The V call is TRBV6-2 or TRBV6-3, the J call TRBJ1-1, with 7 bases lining up with TRBD1. This CDR3 has 14 residues. Germline loops: CDR1 MNHEY, CDR2 SVGEGT. Losses at the gene ends were 1 base for V and 4 bases for J; bases not matched to a gene: 3. CDR3 protein: CASSYLGGGTEAFF. DNA for the CDR3: TGTGCCAGCAGTTACTTAGGGGGCGGCACTGAAGCTTTCTTT.

V and J are TRBV3-1 (or the pseudogene TRBV3-2) and TRBJ1-5, with D possibly being TRBD1 (6 bases). In germline, CDR1 is LGHDT, CDR2 YNNKEL (reference sequence). V dropped 0 bases and J dropped 7 bases, with 13 bases sitting between them. CDR3 length: 15 residues. This chain's CDR3 is CASSQDRGSWQPQHF. DNA of the CDR3: TGTGCCAGCAGCCAAGATAGGGGGAGCTGGCAGCCCCAGCATTTT.

The chain employs TRBV5-1 and TRBJ2-6, with D possibly TRBD1 on 5 matching bases. CDR1 SGHRS and CDR2 YFSETQ come from the germline V gene. This CDR3 contains 15 residues. Trimming took 4 bases from V and 2 from J, leaving 10 bases between them. The DNA for the CDR3 is TGCGCCAGCAGCGAACCAGGGACTGGGGCCAACGTCCTGACTTTC. Its protein product is CASSEPGTGANVLTF.

The gene calls are TRBV28 and TRBJ2-1, with D perhaps TRBD2 (6 bases). Trimming took off 5 bases at V and 7 bases at J, with 24 bases between the two ends. This CDR3 has 17 residues. Germline V lookup: CDR1 MDHEN, CDR2 SYDVKM. CDR3 protein: CASSLLRRTGSLNEQFF. In nucleotides, the CDR3 is TGTGCCAGCAGTCTCCTCCGCCGCACCGGGAGTCTAAATGAGCAGTTCTTC.

The rearrangement joins TRBV7-9 to TRBJ1-1; D remains unclear. The CDR3 totals 14 residues. Trimming shortened V by 2 bases and J by 2 bases, and 9 bases separated the two germline ends. Per germline, CDR1 SEHNR and CDR2 FQNEAQ (reference sequence). CDR3 protein: CASSLIAGNTEAFF. The CDR3 DNA reads TGTGCCAGCAGCTTAATTGCGGGCAACACTGAAGCTTTCTTT.

This chain links TRBV5-4 with TRBJ2-2; a weak D match, TRBD1 (6 bases). CDR1 SGHNT and CDR2 YYREEE come from the germline V gene (reference sequence). This CDR3 has 13 amino acids. Trimming left V 4 bases short and J 8 bases short, with 12 bases between. CDR3 coding DNA: TGTGCCAGCAGCCACAGGGCCCCGGGGGAGCTGTTTTTT. It yields the protein CASSHRAPGELFF. Filled out from reference TRBV5-4 and TRBJ2-2, the complete variable domain reads ETGVTQSPTHLIKTRGQQVTLRCSSQSGHNTVSWYQQALGQGPQFIFQYYREEENGRGNFPPRFSGLQFPNYSSELNVNALELDDSALYLCASSHRAPGELFFGEGSRLTVL.